The rows below give T cell receptor beta chains drawn from one sample of a study of shared clonotypes between healthy human individuals. TCRdb's table, derived via immunoSEQ multiplex PCR, lists solely in-frame clones and lacks some. The sample lists about 520,000 clones, almost 80% seen once, with 12% in the top ten. Sequencing was done on a sample of PBMCs. Receptors originate from a woman in her 40s in good health. Some clones in this sample may be carry-over from other donors' samples. Each CDR3 is given with its conserved first and last residue. A D gene is named only where the DNA matches it firmly. The size entry is marked missing in some rows and otherwise reads once, few, many or a size class.

CDR3 DNA: TGTGCCAGCAGCGCCGACAGGGGTAATCAGCCCCAGCATTTT
CDR3 protein: CASSADRGNQPQHF
V gene: TRBV28
clone size: NA
D gene: TRBD1
J gene: TRBJ1-5

CDR3 DNA: TGCGCCAGCAGCCATGGTGTCCTAGCCCCAGATACGCAGTATTTT
CDR3 protein: CASSHGVLAPDTQYF
V gene: TRBV4-1
clone size: NA
D gene: NA
J gene: TRBJ2-3

CDR3 DNA: TGCGCCAGCACCCCTAGCGGTCCAGATACGCAGTATTTT
CDR3 protein: CASTPSGPDTQYF
V gene: TRBV10-2
clone size: NA
D gene: TRBD2
J gene: TRBJ2-3

CDR3 DNA: TGTGCCAGCAGTTACTCTGCGGAACTAGCTGGCAATGAGCAGTTCTTC
CDR3 protein: CASSYSAELAGNEQFF
V gene: TRBV6-5
clone size: NA
D gene: NA
J gene: TRBJ2-1

CDR3 DNA: TGTGCCAGCAGCTTAGGCCGGGCGATGAACACCGGGGAGCTGTTTTTT
CDR3 protein: CASSLGRAMNTGELFF
V gene: TRBV7-9
clone size: NA
D gene: NA
J gene: TRBJ2-2

CDR3 DNA: TGTGCCACCAGGACAGGGAGGGCCGGGGAGCTGTTTTTT
CDR3 protein: CATRTGRAGELFF
V gene: TRBV10-3
clone size: few
D gene: NA
J gene: TRBJ2-2

CDR3 DNA: TGTGCCAGCAGTGAATTCTTGCGACCCAGAGATACGCAGTATTTT
CDR3 protein: CASSEFLRPRDTQYF
V gene: TRBV6-1
clone size: NA
D gene: NA
J gene: TRBJ2-3

CDR3 DNA: TGTGCCAGCAGTTGGACAGGGGGCACAGATACGCAGTATTTT
CDR3 protein: CASSWTGGTDTQYF
V gene: TRBV27
clone size: NA
D gene: TRBD1
J gene: TRBJ2-3

CDR3 DNA: TGCGCCAGCAGGTCCACGAGCTCCTACGAGCAGTACTTC
CDR3 protein: CASRSTSSYEQYF
V gene: TRBV10-2
clone size: NA
D gene: NA
J gene: TRBJ2-7

CDR3 DNA: TGTGCCAGCAGTTCTCCAGGGGACTTCTACGAGCAGTACTTC
CDR3 protein: CASSSPGDFYEQYF
V gene: TRBV28
clone size: few
D gene: NA
J gene: TRBJ2-7